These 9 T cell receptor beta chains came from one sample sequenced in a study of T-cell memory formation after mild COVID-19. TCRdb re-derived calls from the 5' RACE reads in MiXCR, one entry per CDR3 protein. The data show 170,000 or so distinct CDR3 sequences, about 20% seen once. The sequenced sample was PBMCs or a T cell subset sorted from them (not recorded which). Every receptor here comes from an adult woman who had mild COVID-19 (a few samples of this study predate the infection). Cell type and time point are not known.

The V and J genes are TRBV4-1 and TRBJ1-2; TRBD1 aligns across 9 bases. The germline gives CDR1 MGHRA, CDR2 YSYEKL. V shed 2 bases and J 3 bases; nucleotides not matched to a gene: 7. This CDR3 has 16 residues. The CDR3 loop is CASSQLVQGADYGYTF. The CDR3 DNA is TGCGCCAGCAGCCAATTGGTACAGGGGGCAGACTATGGCTACACCTTC.

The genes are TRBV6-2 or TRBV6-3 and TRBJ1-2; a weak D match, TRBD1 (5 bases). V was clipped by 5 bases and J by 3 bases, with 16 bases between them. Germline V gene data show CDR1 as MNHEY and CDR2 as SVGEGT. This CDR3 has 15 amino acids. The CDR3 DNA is TGTGCCAGCAGTCTACCGGGACCTAGGGACTATGGCTACACCTTC. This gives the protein CASSLPGPRDYGYTF.

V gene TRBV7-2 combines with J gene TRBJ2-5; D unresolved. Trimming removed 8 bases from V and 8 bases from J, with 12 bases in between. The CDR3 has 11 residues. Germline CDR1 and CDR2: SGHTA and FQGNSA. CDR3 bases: TGTGCCAGCTTCGCTGGGGTCACCCAGTACTTC. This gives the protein CASFAGVTQYF.

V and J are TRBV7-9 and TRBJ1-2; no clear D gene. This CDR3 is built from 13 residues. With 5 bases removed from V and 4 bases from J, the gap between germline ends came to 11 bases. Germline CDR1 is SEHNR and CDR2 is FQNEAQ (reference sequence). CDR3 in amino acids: CASSAPETYGYTF. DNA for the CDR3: TGTGCCAGCAGCGCCCCAGAGACCTATGGCTACACCTTC.

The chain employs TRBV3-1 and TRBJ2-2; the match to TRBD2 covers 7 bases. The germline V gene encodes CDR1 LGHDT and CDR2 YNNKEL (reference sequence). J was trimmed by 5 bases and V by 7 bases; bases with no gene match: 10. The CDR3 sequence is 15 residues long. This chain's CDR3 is CASIHRGEGTGELFF. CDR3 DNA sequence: TGTGCCAGCATCCACCGGGGGGAGGGAACCGGGGAGCTGTTTTTT.

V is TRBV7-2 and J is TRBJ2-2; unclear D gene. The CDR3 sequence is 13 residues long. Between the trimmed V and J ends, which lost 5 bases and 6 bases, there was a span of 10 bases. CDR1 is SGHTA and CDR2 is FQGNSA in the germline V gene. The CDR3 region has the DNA TGTGCCAGCAGCCAAGACGTGGCCGGGGAGCTGTTTTTT. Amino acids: CASSQDVAGELFF.

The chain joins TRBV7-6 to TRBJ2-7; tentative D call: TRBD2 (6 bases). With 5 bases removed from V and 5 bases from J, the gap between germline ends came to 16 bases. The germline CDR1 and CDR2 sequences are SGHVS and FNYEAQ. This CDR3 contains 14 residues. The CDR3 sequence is CASSPVGGAHEQYF. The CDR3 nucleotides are TGTGCCAGCAGCCCCGTTGGAGGGGCTCACGAGCAGTACTTC.

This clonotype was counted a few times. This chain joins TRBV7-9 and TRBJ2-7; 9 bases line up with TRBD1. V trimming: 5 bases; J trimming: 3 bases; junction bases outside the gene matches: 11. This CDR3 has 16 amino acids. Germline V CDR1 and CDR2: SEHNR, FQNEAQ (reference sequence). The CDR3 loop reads CASSPGTGSGYYEQYF. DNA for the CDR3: TGTGCCAGCAGCCCCGGGACAGGGTCAGGGTACTACGAGCAGTACTTC.

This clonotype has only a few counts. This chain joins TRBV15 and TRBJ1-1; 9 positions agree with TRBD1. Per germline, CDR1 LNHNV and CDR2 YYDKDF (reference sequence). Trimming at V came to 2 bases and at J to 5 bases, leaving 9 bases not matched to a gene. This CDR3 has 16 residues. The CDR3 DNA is TGTGCCACCAGCAGACCTCATGGGACAGGGTGGACTGAAGCTTTCTTT. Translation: CATSRPHGTGWTEAFF.